The 4 T cell receptor beta chains given below trace back to one sample, sequenced in a study of blood T cell repertoires in COVID-19. Libraries were prepared by immunoSEQ multiplex PCR; TCRdb keeps only in-frame clonotypes and omits some of them. The sample yields around 120,000 clones, around 85% seen once. The sequencing sample was made of peripheral blood. Receptors originate from a man between 65 and 85 years old who had recovered from COVID-19.

This clone was counted a few times. The chain employs TRBV7-5 and TRBJ1-5. TRBV7-5 is recorded as a pseudogene. This CDR3 region has 12 residues. The CDR3 sequence is CARSEWNQPQHF. CDR3 DNA sequence: TGTGCCAGAAGCGAGTGGAATCAGCCCCAGCATTTT.

Written as DNA, the CDR3 is TGCGCCAGCAGCCAAGAGAGGGGAGGGGGTGGGCCCCAGCATTTT. Protein product: CASSQERGGGGPQHF. This chain uses TRBV4-1 with TRBJ1-5; TRBD1 is a possible D gene (6 bases). This CDR3 spans 15 amino acids. The germline gives CDR1 MGHRA, CDR2 YSYEKL. The germline V and J ends were trimmed by 0 bases and 9 bases, with 15 bases remaining between them.

This sequence joins TRBV16 and TRBJ1-4, with a possible D match to TRBD1 (6 bases). The V end was cut by 4 bases, the J end by 8 bases, with 14 bases between. The CDR3 is 14 residues long. The germline V gene has CDR1 KGHSY and CDR2 FQNENV. CDR3 sequence: CASSPLLRGEKLFF. The CDR3 DNA reads as TGTGCCAGCAGCCCCCTACTGAGGGGGGAAAAACTGTTTTTT.

The chain uses TRBV28 and TRBJ2-5; 8 bases align to TRBD2. CDR3 length: 17 amino acids. Losses at the gene ends were 3 bases for V and 2 bases for J; bases not matched to a gene: 11. Germline loops: CDR1 MDHEN, CDR2 SYDVKM. CDR3 region: CASSFRLIAGPQETQYF. Here the CDR3 DNA reads TGTGCCAGCAGTTTTCGTTTAATAGCGGGGCCACAAGAGACCCAGTACTTC.